What follows is one T cell receptor beta chain and its context. Its antigen is currently unknown. The data were obtained in a study of monozygotic twins with inflammatory bowel disease. Germline V gives CDR1 SGHAT, CDR2 FQNNGV. The CDR3 has 15 residues. Study results and caveats: Extra variability in the repertoires of patients may have come from differing immunosuppressive treatments.

It was about 3,400 ng of total RNA that each TCR library used. cDNA encoding TCRalpha and TCRbeta underwent two nested PCRs of around 15 and 10 cycles, each of which was followed by bead purification. TCRdb re-called the 5' RACE reads and shows each CDR3 protein once, DNA omitted. The sample table sets out more than 100,000 distinct CDR3 sequences. The sequence derives from a human donor with ulcerative colitis or Crohn's disease, or a healthy co-twin of an affected twin (not recorded which). The sequencing input was blood. This rearrangement joins TRBV11-2 to TRBJ1-4; TCRdb's D call, TRBD1, is unchecked because there is no DNA. CDR3 in amino acids: CASSPLTGNNEKLFF.